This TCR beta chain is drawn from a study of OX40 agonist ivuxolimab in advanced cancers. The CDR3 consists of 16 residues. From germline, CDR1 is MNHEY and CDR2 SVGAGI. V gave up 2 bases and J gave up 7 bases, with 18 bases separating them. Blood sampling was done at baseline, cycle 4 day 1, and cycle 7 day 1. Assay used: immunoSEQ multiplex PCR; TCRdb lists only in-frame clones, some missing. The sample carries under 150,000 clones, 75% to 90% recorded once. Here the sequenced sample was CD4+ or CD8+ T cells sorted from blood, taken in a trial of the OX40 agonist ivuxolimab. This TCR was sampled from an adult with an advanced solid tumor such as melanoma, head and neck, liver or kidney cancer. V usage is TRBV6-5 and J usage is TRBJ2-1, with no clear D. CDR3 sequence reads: CASSYVRSLSGNEQFF. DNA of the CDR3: TGTGCCAGCAGTTACGTGCGGTCGCTCTCTGGAAATGAGCAGTTCTTC.